The 18 T cell receptor beta chains listed next were all sequenced from one sample in a study of Graves' ophthalmopathy and Graves' hyperthyroidism. RNA transcripts served as template for amplifying TCR beta CDR3 sequences. RT-PCR was first run with HTBI primers, then multiplex PCR in a second round. In TCRdb, the multiplex PCR reads were re-called with MiXCR into one record per CDR3 protein. The sample contains hundreds of thousands of distinct CDR3 sequences, roughly 20% of which appear only once. The sequencing input was peripheral blood. These TCRs come from a woman between 18 and 29 years old with stable Graves' hyperthyroidism. Some clones in this sample may be carry-over from other donors' samples.

This rearrangement joins TRBV28 to TRBJ1-1, with D possibly TRBD1 on 5 matching bases. The CDR3 spans 14 residues. The V gene's germline CDR1 is MDHEN and CDR2 SYDVKM. V lost 7 bases and J lost 8, with 20 bases in between. In DNA, the CDR3 is TGTGCCAGCAAAAAGGGACCCCGGGAAGGGGAAGCTTTCTTT. Translating gives CASKKGPREGEAFF.

The gene calls are TRBV29-1 and TRBJ2-7; the D gene is possibly TRBD2 (5 bases). The CDR3 is 13 amino acids. The V end lost 6 bases, the J end lost 2 bases, and 14 bases lay between the germline ends. From germline, CDR1 is SQVTM and CDR2 ANQGSEA. The CDR3 sequence is CSVKDGKTYEQYF. CDR3 sequence (DNA): TGCAGCGTGAAGGACGGGAAGACCTACGAGCAGTACTTC.

This clonotype was found many times. The chain joins TRBV19 to TRBJ1-2; 8 bases are a match to TRBD1. J lost 4 bases, V lost 8 bases, and 12 bases had no gene match. The V gene's germline CDR1 is LNHDA and CDR2 SQIVND (reference sequence). The CDR3 runs 15 residues. In nucleotides, the CDR3 is TGTGCCAGTGGCATGACAGGGGCGAACACCTATGGCTACACCTTC. This encodes CASGMTGANTYGYTF.

This clonotype was observed many times. The chain links TRBV7-2 to TRBJ2-7; D is undetermined. Germline CDR1 and CDR2: SGHTA and FQGNSA. This CDR3 has 13 residues. V was clipped by 0 bases and J by 6 bases, with 9 bases between them. The CDR3 here is CASSLAGWGEQYF. The CDR3 region has the DNA TGTGCCAGCAGCTTAGCCGGGTGGGGCGAGCAGTACTTC.

The genes are TRBV27 and TRBJ1-1; tentative D call: TRBD1 (6 bases). CDR1 and CDR2 from the germline V gene are MNHEY and SMNVEV (reference sequence). V was clipped by 5 bases and J by 2 bases, with 18 bases between them. CDR3 length: 16 residues. CDR3 region: CASSPSPGTTNTEAFF. The DNA for the CDR3 is TGTGCCAGCAGTCCGAGCCCCGGGACAACTAACACTGAAGCTTTCTTT.

In its sample, this clonotype was seen a few times. A single base separates this from a much larger clone, so it may be a read error. The chain is built from TRBV7-9 and TRBJ2-5; D is unresolved. Germline CDR1 is SEHNR and CDR2 is FQNEAQ (reference sequence). The V gene lost 1 base and the J gene lost 5 bases, with 11 bases spanning the gap. The CDR3 is 14 amino acids. The CDR3: CASSLDGRSETQYF. CDR3 bases: TGTGCCAGCAGCTTAGATGGACGATCGGAGACCCAGTACTTC.

This clonotype was recorded many times. The J gene is TRBJ2-5, the V gene TRBV28, with a weak D call TRBD1 (6 bases). This CDR3 comprises 16 residues. The V end was cut by 5 bases, the J end by 0 bases, with 16 bases between. Germline CDR1 is MDHEN and CDR2 is SYDVKM. The DNA for the CDR3 is TGTGCCAGCAGTCCTACTTGGGGGACAAACCAAGAGACCCAGTACTTC. It translates to CASSPTWGTNQETQYF. The complete variable domain, with remaining parts taken from reference TRBV28 and TRBJ2-5, reads DVKVTQSSRYLVKRTGEKVFLECVQDMDHENMFWYRQDPGLGLRLIYFSYDVKMKEKGDIPEGYSVSREKKERFSLILESASTNQTSMYLCASSPTWGTNQETQYFGPGTRLLVL.

This clonotype was seen many times. V is TRBV6-1 and J is TRBJ2-7, with D perhaps being TRBD1 or TRBD2 (6 bases each). V was shortened by 1 base and J by 5 bases, with 15 bases between the two germline ends. Germline-derived CDR1 and CDR2 are MNHNS and SASEGT. The CDR3 is 15 residues long. The CDR3 region is CASSEEWLRGHEQYF. The DNA for the CDR3 is TGTGCCAGCAGTGAAGAGTGGCTCCGGGGGCACGAGCAGTACTTC.

This clonotype has a handful of counts. V and J are TRBV27 and TRBJ2-5; 7 bases line up with TRBD2. After removal of 4 bases from V and 2 bases from J, the junction contained 7 bases not matched to a gene. CDR1 and CDR2 from the germline V gene are MNHEY and SMNVEV (reference sequence). CDR3 length: 15 amino acids. This chain's CDR3 is CASSSPTSAQETQYF. CDR3 coding DNA: TGTGCCAGCAGTTCCCCCACTAGCGCTCAAGAGACCCAGTACTTC.

This clonotype occurred many times. The rearrangement links TRBV2 to TRBJ2-7, with TRBD1 as a possible D gene (5 bases). The CDR3 covers 11 residues. Germline CDR1 reads SNHLY; CDR2 reads FYNNEI. Trimming stripped 10 bases from V and 5 bases from J, with 12 bases between. This CDR3 is CATEQAHEQYF. The DNA for the CDR3 is TGTGCCACCGAACAGGCACACGAGCAGTACTTC.

This clonotype was seen only a few times. This chain uses TRBV6-5 with TRBJ1-3; D remains unclear. The germline gives CDR1 MNHEY, CDR2 SVGAGI. This CDR3 comprises 15 residues. Trimming took 3 bases from V and 0 from J, leaving 9 bases between them. The CDR3 sequence is CASSYDRNSGNTIYF. In DNA, the CDR3 is TGTGCCAGCAGTTATGACCGCAACTCTGGAAACACCATATATTTT.

This clonotype was recorded at least ten times. The chain couples TRBV5-1 to TRBJ1-1; D may be TRBD1 (5 bases). The CDR3 totals 15 residues. CDR1 is SGHRS, CDR2 YFSETQ, per germline. V lost 4 bases to trimming and J lost 1 base, with 14 bases between them. Here the CDR3 reads CASSGDAARNTEAFF. In nucleotides, the CDR3 is TGCGCCAGCAGCGGGGACGCGGCTAGGAACACTGAAGCTTTCTTT.

The genes are TRBV13 and TRBJ1-1; no reliable D call. CDR3 length equals 14 residues. Germline loops: CDR1 PRHDT, CDR2 FYEKMQ (reference sequence). Trimming pared 5 bases from V and 0 bases from J, leaving 10 bases between. The CDR3 sequence is CASSPRKVNTEAFF. The CDR3 DNA reads TGTGCCAGCAGCCCCCGAAAAGTGAACACTGAAGCTTTCTTT.

Comment on this clonotype: One end of the junction does not line up with germline, which may come from a read error. V and J are TRBV11-2 and TRBJ2-7; D unclear. This CDR3 is 13 amino acids long. Germline CDR1 SGHAT, CDR2 FQNNGV. The CDR3 reads CASSLVSSYDQYF. The DNA for the CDR3 is TGTGCCAGCAGCCTGGTCAGTTCCTACGATCAGTACTTC.

Many counts were recorded for this clonotype. The chain carries TRBV5-1 and TRBJ1-2; D unclear. Trimming took 1 base from V and 5 from J, leaving 12 bases between them. The length of the CDR3 is 14 residues. The germline CDR1 and CDR2 sequences are SGHRS and YFSETQ. Here the CDR3 reads CASSLLGRKYGYTF. The CDR3 DNA sequence: TGCGCCAGCAGCTTGTTGGGTCGGAAGTATGGCTACACCTTC. Using reference TRBV5-1 and TRBJ1-2 for the parts outside the CDR3, the full variable domain is KAGVTQTPRYLIKTRGQQVTLSCSPISGHRSVSWYQQTPGQGLQFLFEYFSETQRNKGNFPGRFSGRQFSNSRSEMNVSTLELGDSALYLCASSLLGRKYGYTFGSGTRLTVV.

This clonotype was detected many times. The J gene is TRBJ1-1, the V gene TRBV6-5, with D unresolved. The germline V gene encodes CDR1 MNHEY and CDR2 SVGAGI. The CDR3 consists of 14 residues. Trimming shortened V by 2 bases and J by 2 bases, and 9 bases separated the two germline ends. CDR3 coding DNA: TGTGCCAGCAGTTACCGTGCGGGTAACACTGAAGCTTTCTTT. This gives the protein CASSYRAGNTEAFF.

This clonotype was seen many times. V gene TRBV29-1 combines with J gene TRBJ2-6, with 9 bases lining up with TRBD1. The V and J ends lost 6 bases and 1 base, in that order; junction bases with no gene match: 7. CDR1 and CDR2 (germline): SQVTM, ANQGSEA. The CDR3 extends over 16 amino acids. In DNA form, the CDR3 reads TGCAGCGTGCCCGGGACAGGGAGTTCTGGGGCCAACGTCCTGACTTTC. It yields the protein CSVPGTGSSGANVLTF.

This clonotype came up many times. The chain links TRBV19 to TRBJ1-6; TRBD1 matches 7 bases. CDR3 length equals 17 residues. Germline assignment: CDR1 LNHDA and CDR2 SQIVND (reference sequence). J was trimmed by 7 bases and V by 5 bases; bases with no gene match: 14. The CDR3 reads CASSDRDSGSRNSPLHF. The CDR3 DNA is TGTGCCAGTAGTGACCGGGACAGTGGATCTCGGAATTCACCCCTCCACTTT.